This TCR beta chain derives from a study of blood T cell repertoires in COVID-19 (TCRdb year 2020). Study-level background: Samples from collaborators originated in the United States, Italy and Spain and spanned both the acute and convalescent phases of COVID-19. The prospective study material was composed of cDNA or gDNA derived from T cells, B-cell-depleted T cells, or PBMCs. Deeply sampled blood TCRbeta repertoires from subjects exposed to, actively infected with, or recovered from COVID-19 were included in the dataset. The repertoires were released in a freely available public database intended as a resource for research on the immune response to SARS-CoV-2. Samples were obtained from the ongoing ImmuneRACE study (first 160 participants) and from over 1,000 subjects provided by 6 global collaborators. Nearly every sample came with metadata listing a de-identified subject ID, COVID-19 status, age in years and sex. Where available, HLA class I and class II types were taken from metadata supplied by the sample provider and were not determined by assay-based typing.

The CDR3 goes from the cysteine to the phenylalanine over 15 residues. The entry retains the CDR3 DNA only, 45 bases that are in frame from base 1. The germline ends are 8 bases apart after V is trimmed by 0 bases and J by 0 bases. The CDR1 and CDR2 encoded by the germline V gene are SGDLS and YYNGEE. The immunoSEQ Assay, a bias-controlled multiplex PCR, was used to amplify TCRbeta CDR3 regions from genomic DNA. On the authors' methods: Within the assay, amplification of reference gene primers was used to estimate how many nucleated cells each sample contained. To quantify the absolute abundance of each unique TCRbeta CDR3 rearrangement, sequence reads were collapsed and filtered. For each sample, productive Simpson clonality was calculated by taking the square root of Simpson's diversity index across productive rearrangements. Drawn from immuneACCESS, this table holds only the in-frame rearrangements with V and J called that TCRdb kept. Clones are partly lost; checked studies trace under half to an unresolved V gene and leave the rest unexplained. V and J calls and clone size follow that table, whereas D and trimming were derived from the DNA. The sample table shows 150,000 to 200,000 clones, and approximately 86% are seen once. About 3.5% of the sample is in the top ten clones.

Results the study describes overall, beyond this receptor: Clinical and demographic metadata were provided uncurated, with the amount varying by source and participant.

Whole blood was collected in K2EDTA tubes by collaborating institutions according to the institutions' own protocols. For TCRbeta analysis, collaborators shipped samples as frozen whole blood, isolated PBMCs, or DNA extracted from either of those sample types. About this clone itself: Its antigen is currently not known. Base qualities were left out, and no much larger clone turns up one base away.

The sample taken for sequencing was peripheral blood. The sequence came from a man between 65 and 85 years old with acute or convalescent COVID-19. Recombination linked TRBV9 to TRBJ2-3; a tentative D match to TRBD2 spans 6 bases. The DNA sequence is TGTGCCAGCAGCGTAGTGGCGGGAAGCACAGATACGCAGTATTTT. Translated, it reads CASSVVAGSTDTQYF.